These 9 T cell receptor beta chains originate from one sample sequenced in a study of T cell responses to AZD1222 COVID-19 vaccine. The data were produced by immunoSEQ multiplex PCR, yet TCRdb's version contains in-frame clones alone and is incomplete. The table includes 150,000 or so clones, 70% to 90% detected once. The material was peripheral blood, obtained on day 0 of AZD1222 vaccination. The receptors derive from an adult in good health.

V and J are TRBV24-1 and TRBJ2-5, with a tentative D call TRBD2 (5 bases). There are 19 residues in the CDR3. Germline-derived CDR1 and CDR2 are KGHDR and SFDVKD. V was cut by 3 bases and J by 5 bases, with 27 bases left in between. Here the CDR3 DNA reads TGTGCCACCAGTGATCCAAACCTAAGATCTGACGGGAATAGGGAGACCCAGTACTTC. Protein sequence: CATSDPNLRSDGNRETQYF.

V and J are TRBV4-1 and TRBJ2-1; TRBD2 matches 10 bases. The CDR3 runs 17 residues. V shed 4 bases, J shed 9 bases, and the junction held 15 bases outside the gene matches. Germline values: CDR1 MGHRA, CDR2 YSYEKL. The CDR3 loop reads CASSLASGGATPSEQFF. For the CDR3, the DNA is TGCGCCAGCAGCCTTGCTAGCGGGGGCGCTACTCCCTCTGAGCAGTTCTTC.

This clone came up a few times. The genes are TRBV7-2 and TRBJ2-2; D remains unclear. This CDR3 region has 14 residues. Germline lookup yields CDR1 SGHTA and CDR2 FQGNSA. Trimming left V 1 base short and J 1 base short, with 4 bases between. CDR3 loop: CASSLGQNTGELFF. The CDR3 DNA reads as TGTGCCAGCAGCTTAGGGCAGAACACCGGGGAGCTGTTTTTT. The whole variable domain, remainder taken from reference TRBV7-2 and TRBJ2-2, is GAGVSQSPSNKVTEKGKDVELRCDPISGHTALYWYRQSLGQGLEFLIYFQGNSAPDKSGLPSDRFSAERTGGSVSTLTIQRTQQEDSAVYLCASSLGQNTGELFFGEGSRLTVL.

The chain is built from TRBV5-4 and TRBJ1-3; 9 bases align to TRBD1. The CDR3 covers 13 residues. In germline, CDR1 is SGHNT, CDR2 YYREEE (reference sequence). Trimming at V came to 3 bases and at J to 7 bases, leaving 2 bases not matched to a gene. The CDR3 coding sequence is TGTGCCAGCAGCTCGGGACAGGGTAACACCATATATTTT. Residues: CASSSGQGNTIYF.

V gene TRBV28 combines with J gene TRBJ2-4, with a weak D call TRBD2 (6 bases). Deletions cut 5 bases from V and 10 bases from J, with 12 bases between. The CDR3 has 12 amino acids. Germline V gene data show CDR1 as MDHEN and CDR2 as SYDVKM. Here the CDR3 reads CASSAGLKIQYF. CDR3 in DNA: TGTGCCAGCAGTGCGGGACTCAAGATTCAGTACTTC.

The chain uses TRBV28 and TRBJ1-4, with 7 bases aligning to TRBD1. CDR1 and CDR2 (germline): MDHEN, SYDVKM. This CDR3 is 14 amino acids long. J was trimmed by 4 bases and V by 4 bases; bases with no gene match: 3. CDR3 protein: CASSSGTVNEKLFF. In DNA form, the CDR3 reads TGTGCCAGCAGTTCCGGGACAGTTAATGAAAAACTGTTTTTT.

The chain carries TRBV7-9 and TRBJ1-6, with 9 bases aligning to TRBD1. There are 14 residues in the CDR3. Germline V CDR1 and CDR2: SEHNR, FQNEAQ (reference sequence). J was trimmed by 10 bases and V by 5 bases; bases with no gene match: 6. This CDR3 is CASSATGGESPLHF. For the CDR3, the DNA is TGTGCCAGCAGCGCGACAGGGGGGGAATCACCCCTCCACTTT.

This chain links TRBV6-2 or TRBV6-3 with TRBJ2-5; 7 bases align to TRBD1. The ends lost 0 bases at V and 2 bases at J; junction bases unmatched: 6. This CDR3 comprises 16 residues. The V gene's germline CDR1 is MNHEY and CDR2 SVGEGT. The DNA for the CDR3 is TGTGCCAGCAGTTACTCTAGGGGGCCGGTGCAAGAGACCCAGTACTTC. It specifies CASSYSRGPVQETQYF.

The rearrangement joins TRBV4-2 to TRBJ2-3, with TRBD2 matching 12 bases. Germline trimming cut 4 bases from V and 0 bases from J; bases unmatched to any gene: 2. Germline V gives CDR1 LGHNA, CDR2 YNFKEQ. The CDR3 sequence is 16 residues long. This CDR3 reads CASSLTSGGSTDTQYF. DNA for the CDR3: TGTGCCAGCAGCCTGACTAGCGGGGGTAGCACAGATACGCAGTATTTT.